This T cell receptor (beta chain) derives from a study of patients and donors after allogeneic stem cell transplantation. The germline gives CDR1 MNHEY, CDR2 SMNVEV (reference sequence). This CDR3 has 14 residues. The V end was cut by 1 base, the J end by 8 bases, with 14 bases between. TCRdb fed the RT-PCR reads into MiXCR, producing one record per CDR3 protein. The data show more than 75,000 distinct CDR3 sequences, approximately 5.2% seen once. The sequenced material came from blood, either unsorted or a sorted T cell fraction (not recorded which). The clonotype comes from a human donor who was either an allogeneic HSCT recipient or a stem cell or donor lymphocyte infusion donor (not recorded which). It is not recorded whose cells these are; they may come from a transplant donor. The chain recombines TRBV27 with TRBJ1-1; possibly TRBD1 for D (5 bases). Written as DNA, the CDR3 is TGTGCCAGCAGTTTATTCGAACCCGGGGCGGAAGCTTTCTTT. This translates into CASSLFEPGAEAFF.